Below, 9 T cell receptor beta chains from the same sample are listed, as sequenced in a study of OX40 agonist ivuxolimab in advanced cancers. Clones were read by immunoSEQ multiplex PCR, and TCRdb kept only the in-frame ones, dropping some. The sample shows 50,000 or so clones, 80% to 90% of them seen only once. The specimen comprised CD4+ or CD8+ T cells sorted from blood, sampled in a trial of the OX40 agonist ivuxolimab. Receptor source: an adult with an advanced solid tumor such as melanoma, head and neck, liver or kidney cancer.

This clone turned up a few times. The identical CDR3 is also encoded by other nucleotide sequences in the sample. The V and J genes are TRBV2 and TRBJ1-5; D is undetermined. Trimming took 2 bases from V and 4 from J, leaving 9 bases between them. Germline CDR1 reads SNHLY; CDR2 reads FYNNEI. The CDR3 loop spans 14 amino acids. As DNA, the CDR3 is TGTGCCAGCAGTGAACGGTTACCAAATCAGCCCCAGCATTTT. Its protein is CASSERLPNQPQHF.

This chain links TRBV5-1 with TRBJ2-3; a possible D gene is TRBD1 (5 bases). The CDR3 totals 15 residues. The germline V gene has CDR1 SGHRS and CDR2 YFSETQ. Trimming pared 4 bases from V and 2 bases from J, leaving 14 bases between. CDR3 nucleotides: TGCGCCAGCAGCGCACAGGACCCCCTCACAGATACGCAGTATTTT. Translating it yields CASSAQDPLTDTQYF.

The chain recombines TRBV28 with TRBJ2-5, with D tentatively TRBD1 (5 bases). This CDR3 region has 11 residues. V lost 6 bases and J lost 5, with 7 bases in between. Germline-derived CDR1 and CDR2 are MDHEN and SYDVKM. CDR3 coding DNA: TGTGCCAGCAGGGCAGGGGAGACCCAGTACTTC. Its protein is CASRAGETQYF. Full variable domain (missing parts from reference TRBV28 and TRBJ2-5): DVKVTQSSRYLVKRTGEKVFLECVQDMDHENMFWYRQDPGLGLRLIYFSYDVKMKEKGDIPEGYSVSREKKERFSLILESASTNQTSMYLCASRAGETQYFGPGTRLLVL.

The rearrangement joins TRBV30 to TRBJ1-5; D unresolved. CDR1 and CDR2 (germline): GTSNPN, SVGIG (reference sequence). The CDR3 is 15 amino acids. V was shortened by 1 base and J by 0 bases, with 10 bases between the two germline ends. This chain's CDR3 is CAWSAPHISNQPQHF. CDR3 DNA sequence: TGTGCCTGGAGTGCTCCCCACATTAGCAATCAGCCCCAGCATTTT. The variable domain in full, completed from reference TRBV30 and TRBJ1-5, reads SQTIHQWPATLVQPVGSPLSLECTVEGTSNPNLYWYRQAAGRGLQLLFYSVGIGQISSEVPQNLSASRPQDRQFILSSKKLLLSDSGFYLCAWSAPHISNQPQHFGDGTRLSIL.

This chain joins TRBV30 and TRBJ1-1; D unclear. The CDR3 is 13 amino acids. Germline V gene lookup returns CDR1 GTSNPN and CDR2 SVGIG (reference sequence). The V end was cut by 0 bases, the J end by 4 bases, with 9 bases between. This chain's CDR3 is CAWSVQEGTEAFF. The DNA for the CDR3 is TGTGCCTGGAGTGTACAAGAGGGCACTGAAGCTTTCTTT.

The rearrangement links TRBV6-5 to TRBJ2-7; D remains ambiguous. V lost 2 bases to trimming and J lost 1 base, with 9 bases between them. Germline V gives CDR1 MNHEY, CDR2 SVGAGI. There are 14 residues in the CDR3. The CDR3 sequence: CASSYGPESYEQYF. The CDR3 bases are TGTGCCAGCAGTTACGGTCCCGAGTCCTACGAGCAGTACTTC.

The CDR3 here is CASSLILRRSTDTQYF. CDR3 DNA sequence: TGTGCCAGCAGCTTGATACTTAGAAGAAGCACAGATACGCAGTATTTT. The rearrangement uses TRBV7-2 and TRBJ2-3, with D unresolved. The CDR3 length is 16 residues. The ends were cut back, 3 bases at V and 0 bases at J, with 13 bases in the middle. Germline CDR1 and CDR2: SGHTA and FQGNSA.

This chain joins TRBV29-1 and TRBJ1-4; unclear D gene. This CDR3 region has 12 residues. Per germline, CDR1 SQVTM and CDR2 ANQGSEA. V was trimmed by 6 bases and J by 8 bases, leaving 13 bases between them. The CDR3 bases are TGCAGCGTAGGGCAGGACGGAGAAAAACTGTTTTTT. This gives the protein CSVGQDGEKLFF.

Comment on this clone: The sample carries other DNA sequences with the same CDR3. The CDR3 reads CASSYSQGFQPQHF. CDR3 DNA sequence: TGTGCCAGTAGCTATTCACAGGGATTTCAGCCCCAGCATTTT. V usage is TRBV19 and J usage is TRBJ1-5, with a tentative D call TRBD1 (6 bases). Germline CDR1 is LNHDA and CDR2 is SQIVND (reference sequence). Trimming stripped 6 bases from V and 6 bases from J, with 15 bases between. This CDR3 has 14 amino acids.